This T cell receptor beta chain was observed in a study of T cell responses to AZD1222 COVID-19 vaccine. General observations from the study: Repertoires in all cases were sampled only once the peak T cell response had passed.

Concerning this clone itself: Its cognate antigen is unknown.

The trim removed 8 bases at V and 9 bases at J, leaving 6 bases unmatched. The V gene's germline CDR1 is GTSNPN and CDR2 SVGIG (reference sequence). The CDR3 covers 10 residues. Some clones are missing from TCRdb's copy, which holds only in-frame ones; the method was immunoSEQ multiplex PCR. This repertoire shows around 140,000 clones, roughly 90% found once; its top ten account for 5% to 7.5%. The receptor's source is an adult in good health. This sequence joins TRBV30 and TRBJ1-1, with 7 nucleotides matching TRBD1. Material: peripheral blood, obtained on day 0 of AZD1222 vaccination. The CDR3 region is CARGGPKAFF. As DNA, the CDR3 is TGTGCCCGAGGGGGCCCTAAAGCTTTCTTT.